The 10 T cell receptor beta chains below all came from one sample that was sequenced in a study of blood T cell repertoires in COVID-19. Sequenced by immunoSEQ multiplex PCR; TCRdb stores in-frame clones only, minus some. The sample includes roughly 43,000 clones, roughly 87% seen only once; the top ten take about 16%. The sequencing input was peripheral blood. The source is a man aged 55 to 69 with active COVID-19.

This chain joins TRBV5-1 and TRBJ2-3; 7 bases map to TRBD2. This CDR3 contains 15 residues. Looked up from germline, CDR1 is SGHRS and CDR2 is YFSETQ. J was trimmed by 2 bases and V by 1 base; bases with no gene match: 4. CDR3 sequence reads: CASSLTGGYTDTQYF. In DNA form, the CDR3 reads TGCGCCAGCAGCTTGACGGGGGGATACACAGATACGCAGTATTTT.

This rearrangement joins TRBV28 to TRBJ1-2, with D tentatively TRBD1 (6 bases). The germline V gene encodes CDR1 MDHEN and CDR2 SYDVKM. CDR3 size: 15 residues. The V gene lost 4 bases and the J gene lost 4 bases, with 16 bases spanning the gap. DNA for the CDR3: TGTGCCAGCAGTTCCCGAGGCAGGGGATTCTATGGCTACACCTTC. As protein: CASSSRGRGFYGYTF.

In the case of this clone: The same CDR3 also results from other DNA sequences found in this sample. The V gene is TRBV19, the J gene TRBJ2-3, with a possible D match to TRBD2 (5 bases). The CDR3 is 12 amino acids. Germline lookup yields CDR1 LNHDA and CDR2 SQIVND (reference sequence). Deletions cut 1 base from V and 6 bases from J, with 5 bases between. The CDR3 sequence: CASSIGGDTQYF. In DNA, the CDR3 is TGTGCCAGTAGTATAGGAGGGGATACGCAGTATTTT.

The chain employs TRBV9 and TRBJ2-3, with TRBD2 matching 9 bases. Germline CDR1 reads SGDLS; CDR2 reads YYNGEE. There are 16 residues in the CDR3. J was trimmed by 2 bases and V by 4 bases; bases with no gene match: 8. The CDR3 DNA follows: TGTGCCAGCAGCCCCCAGCGGGGGGCGTACACAGATACGCAGTATTTT. It translates to CASSPQRGAYTDTQYF.

The chain joins TRBV19 to TRBJ1-5; a possible D gene is TRBD1 (6 bases). This CDR3 comprises 16 residues. Per the germline V gene, CDR1 is LNHDA and CDR2 is SQIVND (reference sequence). Trimming stripped 4 bases from V and 2 bases from J, with 15 bases between. The CDR3, as DNA: TGTGCCAGTAGTAGAACAGGGATGGGGGGCAATCAGCCCCAGCATTTT. Its translation: CASSRTGMGGNQPQHF.

The chain couples TRBV5-5 to TRBJ1-4; D possibly corresponds to TRBD1 (5 bases). CDR1 is SGHKS, CDR2 YYEKEE, per germline (reference sequence). Trimming stripped 0 bases from V and 7 bases from J, with 13 bases between. The length of the CDR3 is 15 residues. Here the CDR3 reads CASSLGDSRREKLFF. In DNA, the CDR3 is TGTGCCAGCAGCTTGGGAGACAGTAGGCGTGAAAAACTGTTTTTT.

This chain connects TRBV7-3 to TRBJ2-1; 11 nucleotides align to TRBD2. The ends lost 6 bases at V and 14 bases at J; junction bases unmatched: 6. There are 12 residues in the CDR3. Germline CDR1 reads SGHTA; CDR2 reads FQGTGA. The CDR3: CASRPPGLAEFF. In DNA, the CDR3 is TGTGCCAGCAGACCTCCGGGACTAGCGGAGTTCTTC.

The chain uses TRBV6-1 and TRBJ2-7, with D hard to call. CDR3 length: 13 amino acids. CDR1 and CDR2 (germline): MNHNS, SASEGT. Trimming stripped 2 bases from V and 4 bases from J, with 9 bases between. The CDR3 here is CASSENAQYEQYF. The CDR3 nucleotides are TGTGCCAGCAGTGAAAATGCCCAGTACGAGCAGTACTTC.

The rearrangement links TRBV2 to TRBJ1-2; D not certain. Per the germline V gene, CDR1 is SNHLY and CDR2 is FYNNEI. The V gene lost 0 bases and the J gene lost 8 bases, with 16 bases spanning the gap. The CDR3 totals 15 residues. The CDR3 DNA reads as TGTGCCAGCAGTGAAGCGCTTGGAGGGATACGGGGCTACACCTTC. It translates to CASSEALGGIRGYTF.

The chain carries TRBV6-2 or TRBV6-3 and TRBJ2-5; 8 bases align to TRBD1. This CDR3 has 17 residues. Germline CDR1 is MNHEY and CDR2 is SVGEGT. With 0 bases clipped from V and 4 bases from J, the junction kept 10 bases outside the gene matches. The CDR3 reads CASSYSGTRGRIETQYF. CDR3 bases: TGTGCCAGCAGTTACTCGGGGACCAGGGGGCGCATAGAGACCCAGTACTTC.